This T cell receptor (beta chain) was documented in a study of T cells after yellow fever vaccination. Across the whole study: It was SMART-Seq v4 Ultra Low Input that prepared the fractions with low cell numbers. Findings and caveats of the study: CD4 and CD8 compartments shared a small share of clonotypes. Highly abundant clonotypes carried over from the bulk population could end up in FACS-sorted repertoires as contaminants. Reappearing after the booster were most of the clones from primary vaccination (roughly 96% CD4, 70% to 90% CD8).

TCRdb independently ran MiXCR on the 5' RACE reads; one entry per CDR3 protein. The table lists about 240,000 distinct CDR3 sequences, approximately 3.6% of them singletons, with 15% to 20% in the top ten. As regards this clonotype: Its antigen remains unknown. One base away lies a much larger clone, so this may be a sequencing read error.

The CDR3 runs to 16 residues. Germline lookup yields CDR1 LGHNA and CDR2 YNFKEQ. Sequenced material: PBMCs, taken 15 days after the yellow fever booster vaccination. V gene TRBV4-2 combines with J gene TRBJ2-5; the match to TRBD2 covers 13 bases. The origin of this receptor is a man between 18 and 29 years old who received the YFV17D yellow fever vaccine. Written as DNA, the CDR3 is TGTGCCGGCAGCCAAACTAGCGGGGGGGTCCAAGAGACCCAGTACTTC. It yields the protein CAGSQTSGGVQETQYF.